These 10 T cell receptor beta chains were sequenced from one sample in a study of cytomegalovirus exposure and HLA in healthy donors (dated by TCRdb to between 2016 and 2019). Libraries were made using the immunoSEQ multiplex PCR assay. The multiplex PCR relied on a mix of 60 forward primers for TCR Vbeta segments and 13 reverse primers for TCR Jbeta segments. TCRdb mirrors the immuneACCESS table, restricted to in-frame sequences. Some clones are absent from its copies; in checked studies, under half trace to an unresolved V gene, and the reason for the others is unknown. The sample table shows about 190,000 clones, and more than 65% are seen once. Together, the top ten hold 3% to 4% of the sample. Sample: PBMCs. These TCRs come from a woman under 40 in good health and CMV-seropositive.

The V call is TRBV10-1, the J call TRBJ1-1; D not resolved. The CDR3 sequence is 13 residues long. Germline V CDR1 and CDR2: WNHNN, SYGVQD (reference sequence). Trimming pared 7 bases from V and 0 bases from J, leaving 9 bases between. The CDR3 here is CASTRGLNTEAFF. Here the CDR3 DNA reads TGCGCCAGCACTAGAGGATTGAACACTGAAGCTTTCTTT.

The gene calls are TRBV10-3 and TRBJ1-5; D may be TRBD1 (6 bases). V was trimmed by 0 bases and J by 1 base, leaving 13 bases between them. CDR1 and CDR2 (germline): ENHRY, SYGVKD. CDR3 length equals 17 residues. The CDR3 here is CAISESSRGTSNQPQHF. The DNA of the CDR3 is TGTGCCATCAGTGAGTCGAGCAGGGGTACGAGCAATCAGCCCCAGCATTTT.

V gene TRBV27 combines with J gene TRBJ1-4; 7 bases line up with TRBD1. Trimming took 2 bases from V and 5 from J; bases not matched to a gene: 5. The CDR3 sequence is 15 residues long. Germline values: CDR1 MNHEY, CDR2 SMNVEV (reference sequence). The CDR3 reads CASSLLGQPNEKLFF. CDR3 in DNA: TGTGCCAGCAGTTTACTGGGACAGCCAAATGAAAAACTGTTTTTT.

This clone was detected a few times. This chain uses TRBV7-9 with TRBJ2-5, with unresolved D. With the DNA end fitting TRBJ2-7 better, the J assignment may be wrong. Germline CDR1 is SEHNR and CDR2 is FQNEAQ (reference sequence). The length of the CDR3 is 13 residues. CDR3 DNA sequence: TGTGCCAGCAGCCAAGACCCTCACTACGAGCAGTACTTC. Its translation is CASSQDPHYEQYF.

Only a few counts were recorded for this clone. The chain has TRBV19 and TRBJ2-5, with 7 bases lining up with TRBD1. From germline, CDR1 is LNHDA and CDR2 SQIVND (reference sequence). The CDR3 totals 14 residues. J was trimmed by 0 bases and V by 6 bases; bases with no gene match: 4. The CDR3 loop reads CASSHGTDQETQYF. CDR3 sequence (DNA): TGTGCCAGTAGCCACGGGACAGACCAAGAGACCCAGTACTTC.

The chain joins TRBV7-9 to TRBJ2-3, with 14 bases identical to TRBD2. CDR1 and CDR2 (germline): SEHNR, FQNEAQ (reference sequence). The CDR3 runs to 19 residues. Trimming at V came to 6 bases and at J to 1 base, leaving 12 bases not matched to a gene. The CDR3: CASSGPGLAGVRGTDTQYF. The CDR3 DNA reads as TGTGCCAGCAGTGGCCCGGGACTAGCGGGGGTCCGGGGCACAGATACGCAGTATTTT. Full variable domain (outside the CDR3, taken from reference TRBV7-9 and TRBJ2-3): DTGVSQNPRHKITKRGQNVTFRCDPISEHNRLYWYRQTLGQGPEFLTYFQNEAQLEKSRLLSDRFSAERPKGSFSTLEIQRTEQGDSAMYLCASSGPGLAGVRGTDTQYFGPGTRLTVL.

The rearrangement links TRBV29-1 to TRBJ2-3; D is undetermined. CDR3 size: 11 residues. Trimming took 5 bases from V and 11 from J, leaving 14 bases between them. Germline V gene sequence: CDR1 SQVTM, CDR2 ANQGSEA. In DNA form, the CDR3 reads TGCAGCGTTATGAAAGACCCGGGGCAGTATTTT. Translation gives CSVMKDPGQYF.

The genes are TRBV15 and TRBJ2-1, with a possible D match to TRBD2 (5 bases). The CDR3 runs 16 residues. Germline loops: CDR1 LNHNV, CDR2 YYDKDF (reference sequence). The germline V and J ends were trimmed by 3 bases and 4 bases, with 16 bases remaining between them. CDR3 sequence (DNA): TGTGCCACCAGCAGTCACCGGCGGGTCCAATACAATGAGCAGTTCTTC. Translation: CATSSHRRVQYNEQFF.

This chain links TRBV2 with TRBJ1-1, with 7 bases that match TRBD1. This CDR3 has 17 residues. The germline CDR1 and CDR2 sequences are SNHLY and FYNNEI. V lost 6 bases, J lost 2 bases, and 15 bases stayed unmatched. Here the CDR3 reads CASRFRGTEGFNTEAFF. The DNA of the CDR3 is TGTGCCAGCAGGTTCAGAGGGACAGAGGGTTTTAACACTGAAGCTTTCTTT.

The chain recombines TRBV15 with TRBJ2-7, with D possibly being TRBD1 (6 bases). Germline V gene lookup returns CDR1 LNHNV and CDR2 YYDKDF (reference sequence). The V end lost 3 bases, the J end lost 7 bases, and 16 bases lay between the germline ends. The CDR3 sequence is 14 residues long. CDR3 sequence reads: CATSSYLGGYEQYF. The CDR3 nucleotides are TGTGCCACCAGCAGCTATCTAGGGGGTTATGAGCAGTACTTC.